Below, 14 T cell receptor beta chains from the same sample are listed, as sequenced in a study of OX40 agonist ivuxolimab in advanced cancers. The data were produced by immunoSEQ multiplex PCR, yet TCRdb's version contains in-frame clones alone and is incomplete. The sample shows about 61,000 clones, 70% to 90% of them seen only once. The sequences come from CD4+ or CD8+ T cells sorted from blood, collected in a trial of the OX40 agonist ivuxolimab. The receptors shown here come from an adult with an advanced solid tumor such as melanoma, head and neck, liver or kidney cancer.

This clone was counted a few times. CDR3 sequence: CAWSWSGYSNQPQHF. The CDR3 DNA reads as TGTGCCTGGAGTTGGTCAGGCTATAGCAATCAGCCCCAGCATTTT. The chain links TRBV30 to TRBJ1-5; unclear D gene. The CDR3 spans 15 residues. With 2 bases removed from V and 0 bases from J, the gap between germline ends came to 11 bases. Germline CDR1 GTSNPN, CDR2 SVGIG (reference sequence).

V usage is TRBV27 and J usage is TRBJ1-6, with 11 bases fitting TRBD1. Per the germline V gene, CDR1 is MNHEY and CDR2 is SMNVEV (reference sequence). The CDR3 is made up of 14 amino acids. J lost 13 bases, V lost 6 bases, and 8 bases had no gene match. The CDR3 DNA is TGTGCCAGCAGAACCGGGACAGGGGGTAGTCCCCTCCACTTT. Protein: CASRTGTGGSPLHF.

This chain links TRBV5-4 with TRBJ2-5; TRBD2 matches 7 bases. The better agreement between TRBJ2-7 and the DNA end casts doubt on the J call. Germline V gives CDR1 SGHNT, CDR2 YYREEE (reference sequence). The CDR3 is 15 residues long. CDR3 coding DNA: TGTGCCAGCAGCGGGGAGGGAGGATTACTCTACGAGCAGTACTTC. It yields the protein CASSGEGGLLYEQYF.

This clone has just one count. This sequence joins TRBV18 and TRBJ2-2; D not certain. This CDR3 is 13 amino acids long. Germline V gene lookup returns CDR1 KGHSH and CDR2 LQKENI. V shed 2 bases and J shed 4 bases, with 5 bases lying between them. The CDR3 here is CASSPRSTGELFF. In nucleotides, the CDR3 is TGTGCCAGCTCACCAAGGAGCACCGGGGAGCTGTTTTTT.

The V gene is TRBV5-1, the J gene TRBJ2-1; D uncertain. This CDR3 region has 11 residues. Germline CDR1 reads SGHRS; CDR2 reads YFSETQ. V shed 0 bases and J shed 5 bases, with 0 bases lying between them. The CDR3 nucleotides read TGCGCCAGCAGCTTGGACAATGAGCAGTTCTTC. Translation gives CASSLDNEQFF.

This chain uses TRBV6-5 with TRBJ2-6, with 7 bases that match TRBD1. From germline, CDR1 is MNHEY and CDR2 SVGAGI. The CDR3 is made up of 15 amino acids. Losses at the gene ends were 6 bases for V and 2 bases for J; bases not matched to a gene: 4. The CDR3 DNA reads as TGTGCCAGCAGGAACCAGGGGGCTGGGGCCAACGTCCTGACTTTC. It codes for CASRNQGAGANVLTF.

This chain connects TRBV18 to TRBJ2-3; no definite D call. The CDR3 is 14 amino acids. Trimming took 3 bases from V and 2 from J, leaving 9 bases between them. The germline V gene has CDR1 KGHSH and CDR2 LQKENI. The CDR3 loop is CASSPLISTDTQYF. The CDR3 DNA follows: TGTGCCAGCTCACCCTTGATATCCACAGATACGCAGTATTTT.

This chain uses TRBV5-6 with TRBJ1-4; D not certain. The CDR3 is 16 residues long. The germline V gene has CDR1 SGHDT and CDR2 YYEEEE. The V end lost 4 bases, the J end lost 0 bases, and 13 bases lay between the germline ends. CDR3 amino acids: CASSKKSGATNEKLFF. In DNA form, the CDR3 reads TGTGCCAGCAGCAAGAAGTCAGGAGCAACTAATGAAAAACTGTTTTTT.

The gene calls are TRBV5-5 and TRBJ1-5; D gene uncertain. Germline assignment: CDR1 SGHKS and CDR2 YYEKEE (reference sequence). V was clipped by 0 bases and J by 0 bases, with 7 bases between them. The CDR3 sequence is 15 residues long. The CDR3 DNA reads TGTGCCAGCAGCTTGGGACCGACTAGCAATCAGCCCCAGCATTTT. Its protein product is CASSLGPTSNQPQHF. The full variable domain, rest sourced from reference TRBV5-5 and TRBJ1-5, is DAGVTQSPTHLIKTRGQQVTLRCSPISGHKSVSWYQQVLGQGPQFIFQYYEKEERGRGNFPDRFSARQFPNYSSELNVNALLLGDSALYLCASSLGPTSNQPQHFGDGTRLSIL.

The chain carries TRBV29-1 and TRBJ2-2; D is uncertain. Trimming left V 0 bases short and J 7 bases short, with 15 bases between. In germline, CDR1 is SQVTM, CDR2 ANQGSEA. The CDR3 runs 15 residues. DNA of the CDR3: TGCAGCGTTGAAGATCTAGGTGGGGTGGGCGGGGAGCTGTTTTTT. Protein sequence: CSVEDLGGVGGELFF.

The table lists this clone with a count of one. The chain is built from TRBV5-8 and TRBJ1-2, with a tentative D call TRBD1 (5 bases). The germline V gene has CDR1 SGHTS and CDR2 YDEGEE. The germline V and J ends were trimmed by 3 bases and 7 bases, with 25 bases remaining between them. The CDR3 runs to 17 residues. CDR3 in DNA: TGTGCCAGCAGCTCAAATAAGGGGACCCCACCTTTGATTGGCTACACCTTC. It is translated as CASSSNKGTPPLIGYTF.

This chain links TRBV4-1 with TRBJ2-5; a possible D gene is TRBD2 (6 bases). The CDR3 spans 15 residues. Germline V gives CDR1 MGHRA, CDR2 YSYEKL. V dropped 0 bases and J dropped 4 bases, with 12 bases sitting between them. The CDR3 sequence is CASSQDELAGETQYF. CDR3 in DNA: TGCGCCAGCAGCCAAGATGAACTAGCCGGAGAGACCCAGTACTTC.

The V call is TRBV4-2, the J call TRBJ1-5, with 10 bases matching TRBD1. V was clipped by 1 base and J by 5 bases; unmatched bases: 5. The CDR3 covers 16 residues. Germline CDR1 and CDR2: LGHNA and YNFKEQ. Written as DNA, the CDR3 is TGTGCCAGCAGCCAAGGCGGGACAGGGGTCGATCAGCCCCAGCATTTT. Amino acid sequence: CASSQGGTGVDQPQHF.

The chain couples TRBV7-2 to TRBJ2-5, with D possibly matching TRBD1 (5 bases). V lost 5 bases, J lost 7 bases, and 14 bases lay in between. The CDR3 is 13 amino acids. Germline lookup yields CDR1 SGHTA and CDR2 FQGNSA. CDR3 bases: TGTGCCAGCAGCCTGGACAAGCCAAGGACCCAGTACTTC. Its protein product is CASSLDKPRTQYF.